Detailed here is one T cell receptor (beta chain). Its antigen remains unidentified. The data were taken from a study of Ad26.COV2.S vaccination and SARS-CoV-2 variants. Overall study context: Administration of Ad26.COV2.S was intramuscular, either once or twice 56 days apart.

The study's findings and limits: Total T cell responses may have been underestimated by the TCR breadth and depth analyses.

CDR1 is MNHNS and CDR2 is SASEGT in the germline V gene. The CDR3 is made up of 14 amino acids. V was cut by 5 bases and J by 4 bases, with 12 bases left in between. Sequenced by immunoSEQ multiplex PCR; TCRdb stores in-frame clones only, minus some. This table has about 350,000 clones, 80% to 90% appearing once. Treatment described: 19 received Ad26.COV2.S at low or high dose, single or two shots; 5 received placebo; per-sample allocation not given. On day 63 after the first injection, vaccine and placebo recipients gave samples. Recruitment in Boston yielded a donor of adult age, 18-55 years. An Ad26 vector expressing Wuhan-strain SARS-CoV-2 spike served as the vaccine.

Sequencing used peripheral blood, obtained in a trial of Ad26.COV2.S vaccine versus placebo. V usage is TRBV6-1 and J usage is TRBJ1-3; D might be TRBD1 (5 bases). This clonotype originated in a person aged 18-65 years who received the Ad26.COV2.S COVID-19 vaccine or a placebo. CDR3 residues: CASSFSGTGNTIYF. In DNA form, the CDR3 reads TGTGCCAGCAGTTTTTCCGGGACGGGAAACACCATATATTTT.